The 6 T cell receptor beta chains given below trace back to one sample, sequenced in a study of blood T cell repertoires in COVID-19. Using immunoSEQ multiplex PCR, the repertoire was profiled, and TCRdb retains in-frame clones only, with some absent. This sample has roughly 47,000 clones, with about 87% found just once. Sequenced sample: peripheral blood. The source of these receptors is a man over 45 with acute or convalescent COVID-19.

The chain links TRBV2 to TRBJ1-5, with D perhaps matching TRBD1 (5 bases). This CDR3 spans 14 amino acids. V was cut by 6 bases and J by 1 base, with 10 bases left in between. From germline, CDR1 is SNHLY and CDR2 FYNNEI. The CDR3 is CASRPGLSNQPQHF. In DNA, the CDR3 is TGTGCCAGCAGACCGGGACTGAGCAATCAGCCCCAGCATTTT.

This chain uses TRBV3-1 (or the pseudogene TRBV3-2) with TRBJ2-5; D is possibly TRBD2 (5 bases). Germline V gene sequence: CDR1 LGHDT, CDR2 YNNKEL (reference sequence). Trimming took 2 bases from V and 7 from J, leaving 14 bases between them. This CDR3 comprises 14 residues. The CDR3 nucleotides read TGTGCCAGCAGCCAATTTGAGGGTTTGTTGACCCAGTACTTC. Translation: CASSQFEGLLTQYF.

V is TRBV3-1 (or the pseudogene TRBV3-2) and J is TRBJ1-1; D not certain. This CDR3 spans 12 amino acids. Per germline, CDR1 LGHDT and CDR2 YNNKEL (reference sequence). V was pared by 3 bases and J by 1 base, with 3 bases between. The CDR3 DNA reads TGTGCCAGCAGCCACGGGAACACTGAAGCTTTCTTT. Amino acid sequence: CASSHGNTEAFF.

The rearrangement links TRBV14 to TRBJ1-1; D not resolved. The germline V gene encodes CDR1 SGHDN and CDR2 FVKESK. The CDR3 consists of 14 residues. The V end lost 4 bases, the J end lost 5 bases, and 14 bases lay between the germline ends. The CDR3 spells CASSPEWVGTEAFF. The CDR3 DNA reads TGTGCCAGCAGCCCGGAGTGGGTCGGGACTGAAGCTTTCTTT.

This clone was seen more than once but under ten times. The rearrangement joins TRBV18 to TRBJ2-1; TRBD2 agrees at 10 bases. The CDR3 has 17 residues. Germline V gene sequence: CDR1 KGHSH, CDR2 LQKENI. V dropped 2 bases and J dropped 7; count of bases not matched to a gene: 11. The CDR3 reads CASSPLRLAGVSNEQFF. The CDR3 DNA sequence: TGTGCCAGCTCACCATTGCGGCTAGCGGGAGTATCGAATGAGCAGTTCTTC.

This chain connects TRBV5-1 to TRBJ1-1; 9 bases align to TRBD1. The CDR3 is 14 amino acids. Losses at the gene ends were 6 bases for V and 5 bases for J; bases not matched to a gene: 8. Germline V gene sequence: CDR1 SGHRS, CDR2 YFSETQ. The CDR3 reads CASTIGTGRTEAFF. The CDR3 DNA follows: TGCGCCAGCACAATTGGGACAGGGAGAACTGAAGCTTTCTTT.